This TCR beta chain was identified in a study of cytomegalovirus exposure and HLA in healthy donors. Amplification used 60 Vbeta primers and 13 Jbeta primers. Here immunoSEQ multiplex PCR was the method, and the copy in TCRdb shows in-frame clones only, minus some. Across some 110,000 clones, the top ten clones capture approximately 6.2% of the sample. Germline-derived CDR1 and CDR2 are MGHRA and YSYEKL. The CDR3 is 17 residues long. V gave up 3 bases and J gave up 2 bases; unmatched junction bases: 2. Specimen: PBMCs. The sequence came from a middle-aged man in good health and CMV-seropositive. The rearrangement joins TRBV4-1 to TRBJ2-6; 12 bases match TRBD1. CDR3 in amino acids: CASSHRDRGPGANVLTF. Written as DNA, the CDR3 is TGCGCCAGCAGCCATAGGGACAGGGGGCCTGGGGCCAACGTCCTGACTTTC.